What follows are 20 T cell receptor beta chains derived from one specimen sequenced in a study of blood T cell repertoires in COVID-19. Some clones are missing from TCRdb's copy, which holds only in-frame ones; the method was immunoSEQ multiplex PCR. Of 250,000 to 400,000 clones listed, about 92% are singletons. The source material was PBMCs or T cells enriched from blood (not recorded which). The receptors shown here come from a man aged 55-75 years who had recovered from COVID-19.

The rearrangement joins TRBV10-1 to TRBJ2-7; D unclear. Trimming cost V 6 bases and J 5 bases, with 14 bases left between them. The CDR3 sequence is 13 residues long. In germline, CDR1 is WNHNN, CDR2 SYGVQD (reference sequence). CDR3: CASSPSSANEQYF. CDR3 DNA: TGCGCCAGCAGCCCCTCCAGCGCTAACGAGCAGTACTTC.

This clone was recorded a few times. The chain carries TRBV11-2 and TRBJ1-3; tentatively, D is TRBD1 (6 bases). The CDR3 covers 15 residues. Germline loops: CDR1 SGHAT, CDR2 FQNNGV. The V and J ends lost 5 bases and 1 base respectively, with 12 bases between them. The CDR3 protein is CASSRPRGSGNTIYF. CDR3 nucleotides: TGTGCCAGCAGCCGTCCCAGGGGTTCTGGAAACACCATATATTTT.

The genes are TRBV5-4 and TRBJ1-1, with 7 bases matching TRBD1. Trimming took 2 bases from V and 5 from J; bases not matched to a gene: 12. The CDR3 contains 16 residues. The germline gives CDR1 SGHNT, CDR2 YYREEE (reference sequence). CDR3 loop: CASSFAVPGGGTEAFF. The CDR3 region has the DNA TGTGCCAGCAGCTTTGCGGTTCCAGGGGGAGGAACTGAAGCTTTCTTT.

This rearrangement joins TRBV29-1 to TRBJ2-1; 9 bases line up with TRBD2. Losses at the gene ends were 7 bases for V and 0 bases for J; bases not matched to a gene: 1. Germline V lookup: CDR1 SQVTM, CDR2 ANQGSEA. The CDR3 length is 13 residues. CDR3 in DNA: TGCAGCGATAGCGGGAGCTCCTACAATGAGCAGTTCTTC. Translating gives CSDSGSSYNEQFF.

The V gene is TRBV9, the J gene TRBJ1-3; D is possibly TRBD1 (5 bases). This CDR3 contains 16 residues. The V end was cut by 0 bases, the J end by 4 bases, with 14 bases between. CDR1 SGDLS and CDR2 YYNGEE come from the germline V gene. Here the CDR3 reads CASSVAPRQGGNTIYF. In DNA form, the CDR3 reads TGTGCCAGCAGCGTAGCCCCTCGTCAGGGAGGAAACACCATATATTTT.

J is TRBJ1-1 and V is TRBV7-2; 7 bases agree with TRBD1. CDR1 and CDR2 (germline): SGHTA, FQGNSA. This CDR3 comprises 15 residues. With 5 bases clipped from V and 1 base from J, the junction kept 7 bases outside the gene matches. The CDR3 reads CASSPPRGENTEAFF. CDR3 bases: TGTGCCAGCAGCCCCCCCAGGGGGGAGAACACTGAAGCTTTCTTT.

The V call is TRBV7-6, the J call TRBJ2-7; tentative D call: TRBD1 (6 bases). The CDR3 spans 14 residues. The germline V gene encodes CDR1 SGHVS and CDR2 FNYEAQ. The germline V and J ends were trimmed by 5 bases and 3 bases, with 14 bases remaining between them. The CDR3 loop reads CASSVNREHYEQYF. Here the CDR3 DNA reads TGTGCCAGCAGCGTCAACAGGGAGCACTACGAGCAGTACTTC.

The CDR3 protein is CASSNLAGETEKLFF. The CDR3, as DNA: TGTGCCAGTAGTAACTTGGCAGGGGAGACTGAAAAACTGTTTTTT. The V gene is TRBV19, the J gene TRBJ1-4; D is perhaps TRBD1 (6 bases). With 4 bases removed from V and 7 bases from J, the gap between germline ends came to 16 bases. Germline CDR1 reads LNHDA; CDR2 reads SQIVND (reference sequence). This CDR3 contains 15 residues.

The chain combines TRBV18 with TRBJ2-1, with TRBD2 identical over 8 bases. Germline V gene sequence: CDR1 KGHSH, CDR2 LQKENI. J gave up 0 bases and V 0 bases, and 4 bases lay outside the gene matches. CDR3 size: 17 residues. The CDR3 reads CASSPPIGTSSYNEQFF. CDR3 nucleotide sequence: TGTGCCAGCTCACCACCGATAGGGACTAGCTCCTACAATGAGCAGTTCTTC.

The rearrangement joins TRBV11-2 to TRBJ2-5; a weak D match, TRBD2 (5 bases). CDR1 SGHAT and CDR2 FQNNGV come from the germline V gene. This CDR3 comprises 13 residues. With 0 bases removed from V and 5 bases from J, the gap between germline ends came to 7 bases. The CDR3 sequence is CASSLDTGETQYF. The CDR3 region has the DNA TGTGCCAGCAGCTTAGATACGGGGGAGACCCAGTACTTC.

The chain has TRBV30 and TRBJ2-2, with D perhaps TRBD2 (7 bases). The V end was cut by 1 base, the J end by 3 bases, with 12 bases between. The CDR3 loop spans 15 amino acids. Germline V gives CDR1 GTSNPN, CDR2 SVGIG (reference sequence). The CDR3 nucleotides read TGTGCCTGGAGTGGGGGGGGGCAGGACACCGGGGAGCTGTTTTTT. Encoded protein: CAWSGGGQDTGELFF. The whole variable domain, filled in from reference TRBV30 and TRBJ2-2, reads SQTIHQWPATLVQPVGSPLSLECTVEGTSNPNLYWYRQAAGRGLQLLFYSVGIGQISSEVPQNLSASRPQDRQFILSSKKLLLSDSGFYLCAWSGGGQDTGELFFGEGSRLTVL.

The gene calls are TRBV11-2 and TRBJ2-6; maybe TRBD2 (6 bases). Per germline, CDR1 SGHAT and CDR2 FQNNGV. This CDR3 has 17 amino acids. The ends were cut back, 6 bases at V and 1 base at J, with 16 bases in the middle. The CDR3 loop is CASRLAGRRSGANVLTF. The DNA for the CDR3 is TGTGCCAGCAGACTAGCAGGGCGCCGTTCTGGGGCCAACGTCCTGACTTTC. The full variable domain, in which reference TRBV11-2 and TRBJ2-6 provide the parts outside the CDR3, is EAGVAQSPRYKIIEKRQSVAFWCNPISGHATLYWYQQILGQGPKLLIQFQNNGVVDDSQLPKDRFSAERLKGVDSTLKIQPAKLEDSAVYLCASRLAGRRSGANVLTFGAGSRLTVL.

The chain uses TRBV15 and TRBJ2-1; 8 bases agree with TRBD2. With V trimmed by 4 bases and J by 7 bases, 9 bases remained unmatched. The CDR3 runs to 15 residues. Germline CDR1 reads LNHNV; CDR2 reads YYDKDF (reference sequence). In DNA, the CDR3 is TGTGCCACCAGCATAGGAAACGGGGGGGCTAATGAGCAGTTCTTC. It encodes CATSIGNGGANEQFF.

This chain joins TRBV6-2 or TRBV6-3 and TRBJ1-1, with 7 bases matching TRBD1. The CDR3 contains 14 residues. The trim removed 6 bases at V and 5 bases at J, leaving 9 bases unmatched. CDR1 and CDR2 from the germline V gene are MNHEY and SVGEGT. CDR3 sequence (DNA): TGTGCCAGCAGCTCGACAGGGAAGAGGACTGAAGCTTTCTTT. This codes for CASSSTGKRTEAFF.

This clone has only one observation. This chain links TRBV7-8 with TRBJ2-1; D uncertain. Per the germline V gene, CDR1 is SGHVS and CDR2 is FQNEAQ. V was clipped by 1 base and J by 0 bases, with 22 bases between them. The CDR3 consists of 20 residues. The CDR3 bases are TGTGCCAGCAGCTTAGAAATAATGGCCGCGACTCTCGGCTCCTACAATGAGCAGTTCTTC. This encodes CASSLEIMAATLGSYNEQFF.

J is TRBJ1-3 and V is TRBV4-1; D uncertain. V was clipped by 4 bases and J by 3 bases, with 19 bases between them. From germline, CDR1 is MGHRA and CDR2 YSYEKL. The CDR3 covers 17 residues. The CDR3, as DNA: TGCGCCAGCAGCCCAAGCGGTCCTGAGAGCTTTGGAAACACCATATATTTT. Amino acids: CASSPSGPESFGNTIYF.

This sequence joins TRBV6-6 and TRBJ2-3; 13 bases are a match to TRBD2. CDR3 length: 15 residues. The J segment lost 3 bases and the V segment lost 6 bases, leaving 3 bases of the junction unmatched. CDR1 MNHNY and CDR2 SVGAGI come from the germline V gene (reference sequence). In DNA, the CDR3 is TGTGCCAGCAGGGGGACTAGCGGGATGACAGATACGCAGTATTTT. This sequence encodes CASRGTSGMTDTQYF.

This chain connects TRBV5-1 to TRBJ2-4; 7 bases line up with TRBD1. CDR1 and CDR2 (germline): SGHRS, YFSETQ. The J segment lost 5 bases and the V segment lost 4 bases, leaving 12 bases of the junction unmatched. The CDR3 contains 16 residues. In DNA form, the CDR3 reads TGCGCCAGCAGCCTTCGCCTGACAGGGTCTGAAAACATTCAGTACTTC. Translation: CASSLRLTGSENIQYF.

This clone was seen just once. The chain joins TRBV7-9 to TRBJ2-1, with 11 bases fitting TRBD2. Germline lookup yields CDR1 SEHNR and CDR2 FQNEAQ (reference sequence). V was clipped by 7 bases and J by 5 bases; unmatched bases: 7. The length of the CDR3 is 15 residues. The CDR3 sequence is CASTLLAGADNEQFF. CDR3 DNA sequence: TGTGCCAGCACCCTACTAGCGGGAGCGGACAATGAGCAGTTCTTC.

This rearrangement joins TRBV19 to TRBJ1-1, with TRBD1 matching over 9 bases. The CDR3 is made up of 16 amino acids. With V trimmed by 5 bases and J by 3 bases, 10 bases remained unmatched. Germline values: CDR1 LNHDA, CDR2 SQIVND (reference sequence). The CDR3: CASSYLTGGLDTEAFF. For the CDR3, the DNA is TGTGCCAGTAGTTATCTGACAGGGGGACTGGACACTGAAGCTTTCTTT.